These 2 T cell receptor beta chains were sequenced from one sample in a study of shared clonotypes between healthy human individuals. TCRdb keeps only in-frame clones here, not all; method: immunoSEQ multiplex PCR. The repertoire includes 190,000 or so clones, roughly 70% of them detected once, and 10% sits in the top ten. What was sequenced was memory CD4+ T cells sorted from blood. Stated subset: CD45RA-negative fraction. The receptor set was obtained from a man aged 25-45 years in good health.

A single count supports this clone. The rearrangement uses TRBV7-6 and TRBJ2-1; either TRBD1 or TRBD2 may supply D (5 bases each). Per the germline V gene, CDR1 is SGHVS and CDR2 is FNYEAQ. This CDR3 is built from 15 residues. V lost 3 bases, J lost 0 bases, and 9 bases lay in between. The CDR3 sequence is CASSLGVSSYNEQFF. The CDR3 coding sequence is TGTGCCAGCAGCTTGGGGGTAAGCTCCTACAATGAGCAGTTCTTC.

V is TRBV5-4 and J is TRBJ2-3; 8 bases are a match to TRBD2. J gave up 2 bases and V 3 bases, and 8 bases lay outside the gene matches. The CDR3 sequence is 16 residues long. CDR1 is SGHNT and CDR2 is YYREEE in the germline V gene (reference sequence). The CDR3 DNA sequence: TGTGCCAGCAGCTACAGAGCGGGAGTATTCACAGATACGCAGTATTTT. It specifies CASSYRAGVFTDTQYF.